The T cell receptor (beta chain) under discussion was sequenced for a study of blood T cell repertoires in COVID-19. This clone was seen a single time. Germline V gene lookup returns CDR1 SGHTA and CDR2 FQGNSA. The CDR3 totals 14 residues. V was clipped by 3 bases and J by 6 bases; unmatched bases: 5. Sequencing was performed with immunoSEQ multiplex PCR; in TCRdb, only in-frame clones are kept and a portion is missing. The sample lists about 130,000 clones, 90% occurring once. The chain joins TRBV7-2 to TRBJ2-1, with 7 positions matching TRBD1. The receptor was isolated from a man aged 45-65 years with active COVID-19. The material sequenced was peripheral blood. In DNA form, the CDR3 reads TGTGCCAGCAGCTTCCGGGACAGACTCAATGAGCAGTTCTTC. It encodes CASSFRDRLNEQFF.